The entry below describes one TCR beta chain. Its antigen is as yet unknown. CDR3 length equals 15 residues. Germline V CDR1 and CDR2: SNHLY, FYNNEI. Trimming left V 1 base short and J 4 bases short, with 13 bases between. The sample comes from a study of PD-1 blockade in classical Hodgkin lymphoma. Overall study context: Patients were given intravenous nivolumab, 3 mg/kg, every 2 weeks. Findings of the study overall: Partial responders and progressors had significantly lower baseline TCR diversity. Individuals initiating nivolumab under 1 year after ASCT were excluded. Healthy donors reportedly exceeded newly diagnosed patients in baseline TCR diversity.

Autologous stem cell transplantation was followed by relapse in every patient, and brentuximab vedotin exposure varied. TCRdb's copy holds only in-frame clones and misses some; the assay was immunoSEQ multiplex PCR. The table lists over 10,000 clones, 80% to 95% of them singletons, with 20% in the top ten. J is TRBJ1-2 and V is TRBV2, with D possibly being TRBD1 (5 bases). Sample: peripheral blood mononuclear cells (PBMCs), taken at baseline. The receptor was derived from a human donor with classical Hodgkin lymphoma. Written as DNA, the CDR3 is TGTGCCAGCAGTGAAGGATTGGGGGGACCCTATGGCTACACCTTC. Its translation: CASSEGLGGPYGYTF.